The following is a T cell receptor beta chain sequence with its context. The target of this receptor is not known. Base qualities are not provided; no much larger clone lies one nucleotide away. The time point label of this sample denotes: cycle 2 day 1 (C2D1) of nivolumab. Every trial patient had relapsed after autologous stem cell transplantation, and cohorts A, B and C differed in prior brentuximab vedotin exposure. A total of roughly 57 patients with relapsed/refractory classical Hodgkin lymphoma made up the trial cohort, and each patient's best overall response was complete response, partial response or progressive disease. Trial patients were treated with single-agent nivolumab in the multi-cohort phase II CheckMate 205 trial. An independent review committee assessed best overall response by applying the 2007 International Working Group response criteria. Trial PBMCs were collected immediately before nivolumab initiation (C1D1) and during therapy at cycle 2 day 1 and cycle 4 day 1. Peripheral blood was collected in 8 mL Vacutainer Cell Preparation Tubes, from which PBMCs were isolated by centrifugation and then cryopreserved.

The record originates from a study of PD-1 blockade in classical Hodgkin lymphoma (dated by TCRdb to the early 2020s). A note on the overall study: Nivolumab dosing was 3 mg/kg intravenously every 2 weeks, continuing until either disease progression or unacceptable toxicity. To define a peripheral blood immune signature of response to PD-1 blockade in classical Hodgkin lymphoma, the study combined TCR beta sequencing with CyTOF. Study-wide findings and limitations: Patients starting nivolumab less than 1 year after ASCT had lower diversity and were excluded from later analyses to avoid confounding by immune reconstitution. Newly diagnosed patients were reported to have lower baseline TCR diversity than healthy donors, and relapsed/refractory patients were reported to have lower baseline TCR diversity still. The study covered only a single clinical trial cohort, and the causes of the repertoire differences, possibly disease activity or prior therapy, were still not defined. Trial patients with a complete response had baseline diversity similar to that of newly diagnosed patients, while partial responders and progressors had significantly lower diversity. A significant rise by C4D1 was seen in CD4+ but not CD8+ TCR diversity (p=0.0027 vs p=0.16), with the rise being most apparent in complete responders (p=0.02).

Genomic DNA was isolated using the Qiagen DNeasy kit from unsorted PBMCs as well as from negatively selected CD4+ and CD8+ fractions. Amplification of TCR beta CDR3 regions was done by immunoSEQ multiplex PCR with primers that anneal to V and J segments. A synthetic immune receptor repertoire was used to minimize amplification bias, and any residual bias was removed computationally once sequencing was done. The published analysis was carried out like this. Custom Python scripts were used to quantify repertoire diversity as the Shannon entropy index. The unsorted, CD4+ and CD8+ repertoires were each analyzed separately, with the exception of combined analyses, where CD4+ and CD8+ sequences were merged in silico. A clone counted as expanded when the clone's frequency after treatment rose at least 2-fold relative to C1D1, and clones undetected at baseline were given a pseudocount of 0.5. Singleton clones were defined as clones with 0 or 1 copy at C1D1, and non-singleton clones were defined as clones with 2 or more copies. By matching protein sequences in sorted samples from the same patient, clones expanded in unsorted samples were annotated as CD4+, CD8+ or unknown. Diversity changes from C1D1 to C4D1 were tested in paired samples using Wilcoxon tests. Sourced from immuneACCESS, this table was stored by TCRdb with only in-frame sequences that have V and J called. A share of the clones is absent; for the studies checked, an unresolved V gene accounts for under half, and the remainder has no known explanation. The V and J calls and clone size were taken over from that table, and D and trimming were inferred from the DNA. The sample table records 15,000 to 20,000 clones; 79% of these occur just once. The top ten clonotypes cover roughly a sixth of the sample.

Based on the germline V gene (reference sequence), the CDR1 and CDR2 sequences are MNHEY and SMNVEV. Reading from cysteine to phenylalanine, the CDR3 counts 13 amino acids. The kept DNA is CDR3 alone, 39 bases in frame from the first base. V is cut by 0 bases and J by 5 bases, and the space between the germline ends is 8 bases. In this chain, TRBV27 is recombined with TRBJ2-7, with the identity of the D gene unclear. Specimen: peripheral blood mononuclear cells (PBMCs), collected before the second cycle of nivolumab. This TCR was recovered from a human donor with classical Hodgkin lymphoma. DNA sequence: TGTGCCAGCAGTTTATCGATTTCCAACGAGCAGTACTTC. Its protein reads: CASSLSISNEQYF.